The sequence of this T cell receptor beta chain was determined in a study of blood T cell repertoires in COVID-19. Overall study: The United States, Italy and Spain were the sources of the acute and convalescent COVID-19 samples. From T cells, B-cell-depleted T cells, or PBMCs came the material, which was cDNA or gDNA.

This CDR3 comprises 18 residues. The germline CDR1 and CDR2 sequences are WSHSY and SAAADI. V was pared by 1 base and J by 4 bases, with 21 bases between. TCRdb keeps only in-frame clones here, not all; method: immunoSEQ multiplex PCR. The sample lists about 110,000 clones, 70% to 90% seen once, with 2% to 2.5% in the top ten. The receptor's source is a human donor in a cohort sampled during active COVID-19. The chain couples TRBV10-2 to TRBJ2-3; maybe TRBD2 (5 bases). Sequenced: peripheral blood. CDR3 nucleotides: TGCGCCAGCAGTGAGTTTTTTATAGGTGGGAGTCCTGCAGATACGCAGTATTTT. Its translation: CASSEFFIGGSPADTQYF.